The rows below give T cell receptor beta chains drawn from one sample of a study of blood T cells in healthy people across ages. Each CDR3 protein gets one entry after TCRdb re-called the 5' RACE reads with MiXCR. The sample shows about 1.5 million distinct CDR3 sequences, 40% to 45% of them seen only once. The specimen was blood. Receptors were obtained from a woman aged 18-29 years in good health. Both conserved end residues are part of each CDR3. A D gene is named only where the DNA matches it firmly. Expanded clones are given a class, and other clones once, few, many or no size at all.

cdr3_nt	cdr3_aa	clone_size	v_call	j_call	d_call
TGCGCCAGCAGCCCCGCAGGGGGGACAGGGGGAGGCAATGAGCAGTTCTTC	CASSPAGGTGGGNEQFF	NA	TRBV5-1	TRBJ2-1	TRBD1
TGTGCCAGCAGCTTCAACGGAGAGCAGTACTTC	CASSFNGEQYF	NA	TRBV7-2	TRBJ2-5	NA
TGTGCCAGCAGCCATACAGGGGGCGGAAGCTACACCTTC	CASSHTGGGSYTF	NA	TRBV7-9	TRBJ1-2	TRBD1
TGCAGTGCTATCGACCTCTACGAGCAGTACTTC	CSAIDLYEQYF	few	TRBV20-1	TRBJ2-7	NA
TGTGCCAGCTGTTTCGCCCGTCTGGGGTTTGGAGCAGATACGCAGTATTTT	CASCFARLGFGADTQYF	NA	TRBV27	TRBJ2-3	NA
TGTGCCGGCAGGGGGACAGGGATCTATGGCTACACCTTC	CAGRGTGIYGYTF	NA	TRBV9	TRBJ1-2	TRBD1
TGTGCCAGCAGCCTTACCACTAGCGGGATTACAATGAAGCAGTTCTTC	CASSLTTSGITMKQFF	NA	TRBV4-2	TRBJ2-1	TRBD2
TGTGCCAGCAGCTCAGGGTTGGACTATGGCCACACCTTC	CASSSGLDYGHTF	NA	TRBV28	TRBJ1-2	NA
TGTGCCAGCAGCTTAGATAACGCGGGAGATGTTGAGACCCAGTACTTC	CASSLDNAGDVETQYF	few	TRBV7-2	TRBJ2-5	TRBD2
TGCAGCGTCGGGGGGACTGGCTCGTACAATGAGCAGTTCTTC	CSVGGTGSYNEQFF	few	TRBV29-1	TRBJ2-1	TRBD2
TGCAGTGCTAGAGATCAGGGGGCGGGCACAGATACGCAGTATTTT	CSARDQGAGTDTQYF	few	TRBV20-1	TRBJ2-3	TRBD1
TGTGCCAGCACCAAGAGGAGCGGCTACACCTTC	CASTKRSGYTF	few	TRBV6-6	TRBJ1-2	NA
TGCAGTGCGGGGAGGTCCGGGAGGCATTACAATGAGCAGTTCTTC	CSAGRSGRHYNEQFF	NA	TRBV20-1	TRBJ2-1	TRBD2
TGTGCCAGCAGTACCCGGACCGGGCAGTTCTTC	CASSTRTGQFF	many	TRBV28	TRBJ2-1	NA
TGTGCCAGCAACAGGGCTTACTATGGCTACACCTTC	CASNRAYYGYTF	NA	TRBV7-9	TRBJ1-2	NA
TGTGCCACTAGTGATTTGGGTAGACCTCATGAGCAGTTCTTC	CATSDLGRPHEQFF	few	TRBV24-1	TRBJ2-1	NA
TGTGCCAGCAGCTTAGTTTTAGGGACCCAGTACTTC	CASSLVLGTQYF	many	TRBV7-2	TRBJ2-5	NA
TGCAGCGTTGAAGATAGAAGTGCAACTAATGAAAAACTGTTTTTT	CSVEDRSATNEKLFF	few	TRBV29-1	TRBJ1-4	NA
TGTGCCAGCAGCTCAAACGACTACGAGCAGTACTTC	CASSSNDYEQYF	many	TRBV7-9	TRBJ2-7	NA
TGTGCCAGCAGTGACGGGGGGTTCGAGGTACGAAATGAGCAGTTCTTC	CASSDGGFEVRNEQFF	NA	TRBV27	TRBJ2-1	TRBD2
TGTGCCAGCAGTTCCCTAGCGGGGTATAGCACAGATACGCAGTATTTT	CASSSLAGYSTDTQYF	few	TRBV12-3/TRBV12-4	TRBJ2-3	TRBD2
TGTGCCAGCAGCCCGTGGGGCGGCATGCAGTTCTTC	CASSPWGGMQFF	few	TRBV11-1	TRBJ2-1	NA
TGCAGTGCGAAAGGGGAAACCTCCTACAATGGGCAGTTCTTC	CSAKGETSYNGQFF	NA	TRBV20-1	TRBJ2-1	NA
TGCGCCAGCAGCCAACCAGACAGTATCCAAGAGACCCAGTACTTC	CASSQPDSIQETQYF	few	TRBV4-1	TRBJ2-5	NA
TGTGCCAGCAGCCGACAGGGGAATAGCAATCAGCCCCAGCATTTT	CASSRQGNSNQPQHF	NA	TRBV7-2	TRBJ1-5	TRBD1
TGTGCCAGCAGCTACAATGCCGGGACAGATAACACTGAAGCTTTCTTT	CASSYNAGTDNTEAFF	NA	TRBV11-2	TRBJ1-1	TRBD1
TGCAGCGTCCGCGGACTAGCGGGAGGACATACCGGGGAGCTGTTTTTT	CSVRGLAGGHTGELFF	few	TRBV29-1	TRBJ2-2	TRBD2
TGCGCCAGCAGCCCTAGACAGGGCCGAGGCTACACCTTC	CASSPRQGRGYTF	few	TRBV5-1	TRBJ1-2	TRBD1
TGTGCTAGTGGAACTGCCGGGACTAGCGGCCAAGAGACCCAGTACTTC	CASGTAGTSGQETQYF	few	TRBV12-5	TRBJ2-5	TRBD2
TGCAGCGTTGAAGTCAGGACCACACTACTACAGCAGTACTTC	CSVEVRTTLLQQYF	few	TRBV29-1	TRBJ2-4	NA
TGTGCCAGCAGCGTAGATAGTCTAGCGGGGAGTGAGCAGTACTTC	CASSVDSLAGSEQYF	NA	TRBV9	TRBJ2-7	TRBD2
TGCGCCAGCAGCACAGCACTAGCGGGGGTTGAAGAGACCCAGTACTTC	CASSTALAGVEETQYF	few	TRBV5-1	TRBJ2-5	TRBD2
TGTGCCAGCCTATCACAGGGAAATAAAAATTCACCCCTCCACTTT	CASLSQGNKNSPLHF	NA	TRBV2	TRBJ1-6	NA
TGTGCCAGCACCTCAACGGGAGGACTAGCAGCCTACGAGCAGTACTTC	CASTSTGGLAAYEQYF	NA	TRBV27	TRBJ2-7	TRBD2
TGTGCCAGCAGTGACTCTAATGGGGGCACTGAGGCTTTCTTT	CASSDSNGGTEAFF	NA	TRBV25-1	TRBJ1-1	NA
TGTGCCAGCAGTATCGACAGGGGGAACAATTCACCCCTCCACTTT	CASSIDRGNNSPLHF	NA	TRBV27	TRBJ1-6	TRBD1
TGTGCCACCAGCAGAGGATCCACTGAAGCTTTCTTT	CATSRGSTEAFF	NA	TRBV15	TRBJ1-1	NA
TGTGCCAGCAGCTATACTAGCTGGAGGGCGGATACGCAGTATTTT	CASSYTSWRADTQYF	NA	TRBV11-2	TRBJ2-3	NA
TGTGCCAGCAGCCCGAAAGACGGAGAGACCCAGTACTTC	CASSPKDGETQYF	NA	TRBV7-9	TRBJ2-5	NA
TGCGCCAGCAGCCAGCGACCAGCTCAGGACGGACAGAATGAAAAACTGTTTTTT	CASSQRPAQDGQNEKLFF	NA	TRBV4-3	TRBJ1-4	NA
TGCGCCAGCAGCGTTGACCGGGGGACTCGTGAGCAGTACTTC	CASSVDRGTREQYF	few	TRBV5-1	TRBJ2-5	NA
TGCGCCAGCAGCTGGAGGGGGGATGGCTACACCTTC	CASSWRGDGYTF	few	TRBV5-1	TRBJ1-2	NA
TGCAGTGCTAGAGATCCCTTACATCCCGAGCAGTACTTC	CSARDPLHPEQYF	NA	TRBV20-1	TRBJ2-7	NA
TGCAGTGCTAGAGATCGGCAAGAACGACAAAACAATGAGCAGTTCTTC	CSARDRQERQNNEQFF	few	TRBV20-1	TRBJ2-1	NA
TGTGCCAGCAGCATAGATCAGGGACTCTATAATTCACCCCTCCACTTT	CASSIDQGLYNSPLHF	NA	TRBV7-9	TRBJ1-6	NA
TGTGCCAGCAGTTTATCGGCGGAGGCCAATCAGCCCCAGCATTTT	CASSLSAEANQPQHF	once	TRBV12-3/TRBV12-4	TRBJ1-5	NA
TGTGCCAGCAGCCAGGAGACTAGCGGGAGTTTCGCAGATACGCAGTATTTT	CASSQETSGSFADTQYF	NA	TRBV4-2	TRBJ2-3	TRBD2